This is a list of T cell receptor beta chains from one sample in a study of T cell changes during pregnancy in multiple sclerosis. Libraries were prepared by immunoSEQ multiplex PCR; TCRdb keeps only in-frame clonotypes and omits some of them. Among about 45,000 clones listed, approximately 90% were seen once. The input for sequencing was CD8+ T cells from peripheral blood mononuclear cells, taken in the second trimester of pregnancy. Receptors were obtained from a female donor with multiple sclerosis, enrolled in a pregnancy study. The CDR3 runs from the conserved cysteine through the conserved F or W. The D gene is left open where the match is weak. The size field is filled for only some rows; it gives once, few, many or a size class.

CDR3: CASSSGPRQGGRRAEAFF; DNA: TGTGCCAGCAGCTCAGGACCCCGACAGGGTGGGCGCAGAGCTGAAGCTTTCTTT; D: TRBD1; size: -; J: TRBJ1-1; V: TRBV7-6
CDR3: CASSFTGSWETQYF; DNA: TGCGCCAGCAGCTTCACAGGGTCCTGGGAGACCCAGTACTTC; D: -; size: -; J: TRBJ2-5; V: TRBV5-1
CDR3: CASSEYFGPRGSTDTQYF; DNA: -; D: -; size: -; J: TRBJ2-3; V: TRBV25-1
CDR3: CASSDGDNTDTQYF; DNA: TGTGCCAGCAGTGACGGGGACAACACAGATACGCAGTATTTT; D: -; size: -; J: TRBJ2-3; V: TRBV6-4
CDR3: CASRRAGGPTGELFF; DNA: TGTGCCAGCAGGCGAGCAGGGGGCCCTACCGGGGAGCTGTTTTTT; D: TRBD1; size: -; J: TRBJ2-2; V: TRBV9
CDR3: CSVTGAGNTEAFF; DNA: TGCAGCGTCACTGGGGCCGGGAACACTGAAGCTTTCTTT; D: -; size: -; J: TRBJ1-1; V: TRBV29-1
CDR3: CASSLAGGAREQYF; DNA: TGTGCCAGCAGCTTAGCCGGGGGGGCGAGGGAGCAGTACTTC; D: TRBD2; size: -; J: TRBJ2-7; V: TRBV11-2
CDR3: CASSKGLAGETQYF; DNA: TGTGCCAGCAGCAAAGGACTAGCGGGGGAGACCCAGTACTTC; D: -; size: -; J: TRBJ2-5; V: TRBV21-1
CDR3: CASSSTGFNEQFF; DNA: TGTGCCAGCAGCTCGACAGGGTTCAATGAGCAGTTCTTC; D: TRBD1; size: -; J: TRBJ2-1; V: TRBV6-4
CDR3: CASIVGVQGAGETQYF; DNA: TGTGCCAGCATCGTCGGGGTTCAGGGGGCGGGTGAGACCCAGTACTTC; D: TRBD1; size: once; J: TRBJ2-5; V: TRBV11-2
CDR3: CASSLRRGPTYEQYF; DNA: TGTGCCAGCAGCTTGAGAAGGGGTCCAACCTACGAGCAGTACTTC; D: -; size: -; J: TRBJ2-7; V: TRBV5-6
CDR3: CASSQDPGNYLSFF; DNA: TGTGCCAGCAGCCAAGATCCGGGGAACTACCTCTCTTTCTTT; D: -; size: -; J: TRBJ1-1; V: TRBV4-2
CDR3: CASSLDTYGYTF; DNA: TGTGCCAGCAGCCTCGACACCTATGGCTACACCTTC; D: -; size: -; J: TRBJ1-2; V: TRBV7-9
CDR3: CASSEIAGSSDTQYF; DNA: TGTGCCAGCAGTGAGATAGCGGGGTCGTCAGATACGCAGTATTTT; D: TRBD2; size: few; J: TRBJ2-3; V: TRBV6-4
CDR3: CASSQDGLAGGYEQYF; DNA: TGCGCCAGCAGCCAAGACGGACTAGCGGGGGGATACGAGCAGTACTTC; D: TRBD2; size: -; J: TRBJ2-7; V: TRBV4-3
CDR3: CASSGGTGGTGELFF; DNA: TGTGCCAGCAGCGGAGGGACAGGGGGCACCGGGGAGCTGTTTTTT; D: TRBD1; size: once; J: TRBJ2-2; V: TRBV9
CDR3: CASSLGSQGRGYNEQFF; DNA: TGTGCCAGCAGCTTGGGGTCCCAGGGGCGAGGGTACAATGAGCAGTTCTTC; D: -; size: -; J: TRBJ2-1; V: TRBV7-9
CDR3: CASSLSNTEQYF; DNA: TGTGCCAGCAGCCTAAGCAATACCGAGCAGTACTTC; D: -; size: -; J: TRBJ2-7; V: TRBV5-8
CDR3: CASSIGGARTEAFF; DNA: TGTGCCAGTAGTATCGGCGGGGCGCGGACTGAAGCTTTCTTT; D: -; size: -; J: TRBJ1-1; V: TRBV19
CDR3: CASSIRGETYEQYF; DNA: TGTGCCAGTAGTATAAGGGGCGAAACCTACGAGCAGTACTTC; D: -; size: -; J: TRBJ2-7; V: TRBV19
CDR3: CSVESGDSYGYTF; DNA: TGCAGCGTTGAAAGTGGGGACAGCTATGGCTACACCTTC; D: TRBD1; size: -; J: TRBJ1-2; V: TRBV29-1
CDR3: CASGLDGTGPYEQYF; DNA: TGTGCTAGTGGTTTAGACGGGACAGGCCCCTACGAGCAGTACTTC; D: TRBD1; size: -; J: TRBJ2-7; V: TRBV12-5
CDR3: CASSWRQGSGLEQYF; DNA: TGTGCCAGCAGCTGGCGACAGGGTTCCGGTTTGGAGCAGTACTTC; D: TRBD1; size: -; J: TRBJ2-7; V: TRBV11-2
CDR3: CAISEGVGGGRNEQYF; DNA: TGTGCCATCAGTGAAGGGGTCGGCGGGGGGCGCAACGAGCAGTACTTC; D: TRBD2; size: -; J: TRBJ2-7; V: TRBV10-3
CDR3: CASSIGQNTEAFF; DNA: TGTGCCAGTAGTATTGGGCAAAACACTGAAGCTTTCTTT; D: -; size: -; J: TRBJ1-1; V: TRBV19
CDR3: CASRLGEKLFF; DNA: TGTGCCAGTAGGTTGGGCGAAAAACTGTTTTTT; D: -; size: -; J: TRBJ1-4; V: TRBV19
CDR3: CASSDGTTNEQFF; DNA: TGTGCCAGCAGTGACGGGACTACCAATGAGCAGTTCTTC; D: TRBD2; size: few; J: TRBJ2-1; V: TRBV6-4
CDR3: CASSQDSGDTQYF; DNA: TGCGCCAGCAGCCAAGATTCAGGGGATACGCAGTATTTT; D: -; size: -; J: TRBJ2-3; V: TRBV4-3
CDR3: CASSLVAGSYAFF; DNA: TGTGCCAGCAGCTTAGTGGCGGGCAGCTATGCTTTCTTT; D: -; size: -; J: TRBJ1-1; V: TRBV5-4
CDR3: CASTIHRGDEQFF; DNA: TGTGCCAGTACAATACACCGTGGAGATGAGCAGTTCTTC; D: -; size: once; J: TRBJ2-1; V: TRBV27
CDR3: CASSQAGGPYEQYF; DNA: TGCGCCAGCAGCCAGGCAGGGGGTCCCTACGAGCAGTACTTC; D: TRBD1; size: -; J: TRBJ2-7; V: TRBV4-1
CDR3: CASSGVGGNTEAFF; DNA: TGTGCCAGCAGTGGGGTCGGAGGGAACACTGAAGCTTTCTTT; D: -; size: -; J: TRBJ1-1; V: TRBV27
CDR3: CASSSGTSTDTQYF; DNA: TGTGCCAGCAGCTCTGGGACTAGCACAGATACGCAGTATTTT; D: -; size: -; J: TRBJ2-3; V: TRBV7-9
CDR3: CASSLITGTSGYQETQYF; DNA: TGTGCCAGCAGCTTAATAACCGGGACTAGCGGGTACCAAGAGACCCAGTACTTC; D: TRBD2; size: -; J: TRBJ2-5; V: TRBV11-2
CDR3: CASRTTGAHEKLFF; DNA: TGTGCCAGCAGAACCACAGGGGCCCATGAAAAACTGTTTTTT; D: TRBD1; size: -; J: TRBJ1-4; V: TRBV25-1
CDR3: CASSVEGGGPSSGNTIYF; DNA: TGTGCCAGCAGCGTAGAGGGGGGAGGGCCCTCCTCTGGAAACACCATATATTTT; D: -; size: -; J: TRBJ1-3; V: TRBV9
CDR3: CASSYSLAARQETQYF; DNA: TGTGCCAGCAGTTACTCGCTAGCGGCACGCCAAGAGACCCAGTACTTC; D: TRBD2; size: -; J: TRBJ2-5; V: TRBV6-5
CDR3: CSVVGGTAAFEQYF; DNA: TGCAGCGTTGTGGGTGGGACAGCGGCTTTCGAGCAGTACTTC; D: TRBD1; size: few; J: TRBJ2-7; V: TRBV29-1
CDR3: CASSGGRMEYYEQYF; DNA: TGTGCCAGCAGTGGAGGGAGGATGGAATACTACGAGCAGTACTTC; D: -; size: -; J: TRBJ2-7; V: TRBV6-1
CDR3: CAISESVRQGLNQPQHF; DNA: TGTGCCATCAGTGAGTCTGTAAGGCAGGGTCTGAATCAGCCCCAGCATTTT; D: -; size: -; J: TRBJ1-5; V: TRBV10-3
CDR3: CASSLESLSGANVLTF; DNA: TGTGCCAGCAGCTTAGAATCCCTCTCTGGGGCCAACGTCCTGACTTTC; D: -; size: -; J: TRBJ2-6; V: TRBV7-6
CDR3: CASIAGGANVLTF; DNA: TGTGCCAGCATAGCGGGTGGGGCCAACGTCCTGACTTTC; D: TRBD2; size: -; J: TRBJ2-6; V: TRBV2
CDR3: CASSQSGTGVVYEQYF; DNA: TGCGCCAGCAGCCAATCCGGGACAGGGGTTGTTTACGAGCAGTACTTC; D: TRBD1; size: -; J: TRBJ2-7; V: TRBV4-3
CDR3: CASRTGTDAYEQYF; DNA: TGTGCCAGCAGAACTGGGACAGATGCCTACGAGCAGTACTTC; D: TRBD1; size: -; J: TRBJ2-7; V: TRBV2
CDR3: CASSVRGNSYEQYF; DNA: TGTGCCAGCAGTGTACGGGGAAACTCCTACGAGCAGTACTTC; D: -; size: once; J: TRBJ2-7; V: TRBV6-1
CDR3: CAPQTSGISYEQYF; DNA: TGTGCCCCGCAGACTAGCGGGATTTCCTACGAGCAGTACTTC; D: TRBD2; size: -; J: TRBJ2-7; V: TRBV10-3
CDR3: CASRSTDRVWEGYTF; DNA: TGTGCCAGCAGAAGTACGGACAGGGTTTGGGAAGGCTACACCTTC; D: TRBD1; size: once; J: TRBJ1-2; V: TRBV7-9
CDR3: CASSGQGRGAEAFF; DNA: TGTGCCAGCAGCGGACAGGGGCGCGGGGCCGAAGCTTTCTTT; D: TRBD1; size: once; J: TRBJ1-1; V: TRBV9
CDR3: CASSVAGGDSYEQYF; DNA: TGTGCCAGCAGCGTAGCTGGCGGGGACTCCTACGAGCAGTACTTC; D: -; size: -; J: TRBJ2-7; V: TRBV9